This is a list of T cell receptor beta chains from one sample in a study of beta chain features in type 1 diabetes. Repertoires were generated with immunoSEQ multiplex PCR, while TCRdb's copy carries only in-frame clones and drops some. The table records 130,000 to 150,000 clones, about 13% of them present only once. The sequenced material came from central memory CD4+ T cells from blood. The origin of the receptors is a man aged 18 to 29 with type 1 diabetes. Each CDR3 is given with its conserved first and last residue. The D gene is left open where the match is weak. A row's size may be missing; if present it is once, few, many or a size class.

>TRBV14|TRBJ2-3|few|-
TGTGCCAGCAGCCAAGCGGGCACGAGTACGCAGTATTTT
CASSQAGTSTQYF
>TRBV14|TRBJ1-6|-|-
TGTGCCAGCAGCCAAGACAGGGCGGTAAATTCACCCCTCCACTTT
CASSQDRAVNSPLHF
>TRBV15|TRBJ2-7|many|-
TGTGCCACCAGCAGTTCTGACAGCTACGAGCAGTACTTC
CATSSSDSYEQYF
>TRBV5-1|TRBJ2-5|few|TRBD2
TGCGCCAGCAGCCCAGTTGCGGGGGTAGAGACCCAGTACTTC
CASSPVAGVETQYF
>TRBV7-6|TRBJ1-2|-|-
TGTGCCAGCAGCCCCCAGGTTGAAGCTAACTATGGCTACACCTTC
CASSPQVEANYGYTF
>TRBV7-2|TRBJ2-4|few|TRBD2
TGTGCCAGCAGCTTAGTAGCGGGAGGGCGAAACATTCAGTACTTC
CASSLVAGGRNIQYF
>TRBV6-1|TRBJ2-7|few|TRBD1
TGTGCCAGCAGCGAATTCCCGGGACAGGGGAGCGAGCAGTACTTC
CASSEFPGQGSEQYF
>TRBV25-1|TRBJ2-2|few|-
TGTGCCAGCCGAATGGTCGGGTTACCCGGGGAGCTGTTTTTT
CASRMVGLPGELFF
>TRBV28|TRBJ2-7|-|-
TGTGCCAGCGGCTCCTACGAGCAGTACTTC
CASGSYEQYF
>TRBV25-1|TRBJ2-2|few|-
TGTGCCAGCAGTGAATGGGTGGCCGGGGAGCTGTTTTTT
CASSEWVAGELFF
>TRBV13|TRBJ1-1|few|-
TGTGCCAGCAGCTTAGACAGGAACACTGAAGCTTTCTTT
CASSLDRNTEAFF
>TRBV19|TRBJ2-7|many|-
TGTGCCAGTAGTCATCGGGAAACTGCGGGGAGCCCAGAATCCTACGAGCAGTACTTC
CASSHRETAGSPESYEQYF
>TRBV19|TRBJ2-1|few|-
TGTGCCAGTAGTATTGGAAGGTTCAGGGTTGTCAATGAGCAGTTCTTC
CASSIGRFRVVNEQFF
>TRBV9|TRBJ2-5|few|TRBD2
TGTGCCAGCAGCCCCCCCACTAGCGGGGGGGAGACCCAGTACTTC
CASSPPTSGGETQYF
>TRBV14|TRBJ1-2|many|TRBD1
TGTGCCAGCAGCCAAGTTCGAGGGGGCAACTATGGCTACACCTTC
CASSQVRGGNYGYTF
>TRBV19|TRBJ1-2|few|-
TGTGCCACCTCTAACGCAGTCTACTATGGCTACACCTTC
CATSNAVYYGYTF
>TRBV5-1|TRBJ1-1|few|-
TGCGCCAGCCGCCCAGGGGCTGGGACGAACACTGAAGCTTTCTTT
CASRPGAGTNTEAFF
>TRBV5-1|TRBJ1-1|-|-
TGCGCCAGCAGCGATGGACAGAACACTGAAGCTTTCTTT
CASSDGQNTEAFF
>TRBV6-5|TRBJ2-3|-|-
TGTGCCACCGCTGGGGACACAGATACGCAGTATTTT
CATAGDTDTQYF
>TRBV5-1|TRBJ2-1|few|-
TGCGCCAGCAGCTTGGAGGGCGTCACCTACAATGAGCAGTTCTTC
CASSLEGVTYNEQFF
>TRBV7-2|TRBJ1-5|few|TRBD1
TGTGCCAGCAGTCAGGGGGTGAATCAGCCCCAGCATTTT
CASSQGVNQPQHF
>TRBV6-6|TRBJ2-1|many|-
TGTGCCAGCATCCAAGACAGTACCTACAATGAGCAGTTCTTC
CASIQDSTYNEQFF
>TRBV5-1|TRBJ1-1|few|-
TGCGCCAGCAGCTTGGGGAACATGAACACTGAAGCTTTCTTT
CASSLGNMNTEAFF
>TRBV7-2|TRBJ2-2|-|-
TGTGCCAGCAGCTCAACAGGGACTTCGGGCGGGGAGCTGTTTTTT
CASSSTGTSGGELFF
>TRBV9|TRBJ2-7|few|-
TGTGCCAGCAGCCCAGGACGCCCCTCCTCCTACGAGCAGTACTTC
CASSPGRPSSYEQYF
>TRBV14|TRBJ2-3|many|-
TGTGCCAGCAGCGCTCAGGAGGCGGATACGCAGTATTTT
CASSAQEADTQYF
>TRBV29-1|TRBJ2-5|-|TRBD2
TGCAGCGTTCCCATGGGGGGTAGCGGGAAAGAGACCCAGTACTTC
CSVPMGGSGKETQYF
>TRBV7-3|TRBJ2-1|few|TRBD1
TGTGCCAGCAGCTTACAGGGGGATTACAATGAGCAGTTCTTC
CASSLQGDYNEQFF
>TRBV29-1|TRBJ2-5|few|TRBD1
TGCAGCGTTGAATCAGGGGGCGTCGAGACCCAGTACTTC
CSVESGGVETQYF
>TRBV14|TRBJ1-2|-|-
TGTGCCAGCAGCCAAGAAGACTGGACAGCGGCAGGGGATGGCTACACCTTC
CASSQEDWTAAGDGYTF
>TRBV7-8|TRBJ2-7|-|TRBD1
TGTGCCAGCAGCTTAGGAGCAGGGGGCCTGAACGAGCAGTACTTC
CASSLGAGGLNEQYF